A single sample is the source of the 23 T cell receptor beta chains below, sequenced in a study of spatial heterogeneity in lung cancer. TCRdb reprocessed the 5' RACE reads with MiXCR, giving one entry per CDR3 protein. This repertoire shows a few thousand distinct CDR3 sequences, about 16% found once; its top ten account for roughly 22%. Indicated time point: sample taken at primary tumor resection. Sequencing of whole RNA from tumor, nontumor lung or frozen PBMC involved no sorting. The sample was normal lung tissue next to the tumor, taken at surgery. These receptors were taken from a male donor with early-stage non-small cell lung cancer.

This clonotype was detected ten times or more. This beta chain lies outside the target of a library built for alpha chains; its clone size means little. The V gene is TRBV5-1, the J gene TRBJ2-3; D is ambiguous. Germline lookup yields CDR1 SGHRS and CDR2 YFSETQ. V was clipped by 0 bases and J by 2 bases, with 10 bases between them. The CDR3 contains 15 residues. The CDR3 sequence is CASSLGPATTDTQYF. DNA of the CDR3: TGCGCCAGCAGCTTGGGCCCGGCCACCACAGATACGCAGTATTTT.

This clonotype was counted many times. At one of its ends the junction is not consistent with the germline gene, which may arise from a read error. A library prepared for alpha chains yielded this beta chain as an off-target read; its size is of little meaning. The chain couples TRBV7-2 to TRBJ1-4, with unresolved D. CDR3 length: 13 amino acids. Germline CDR1 reads SGHTA; CDR2 reads FQGNSA. The CDR3 sequence is CASSRGTDEKLFF. The CDR3 nucleotides are TGTGCCAGCAGCCGAGGAACTGATGAAAAACTGTTTTTT.

By frequency in the sample, this clonotype is medium-sized. This beta chain is an unintended read in a library built for alpha chains; its size means little. V usage is TRBV10-2 and J usage is TRBJ2-1; D is perhaps TRBD2 (7 bases). This CDR3 region has 13 residues. Germline lookup yields CDR1 WSHSY and CDR2 SAAADI. Trimming cost V 8 bases and J 6 bases, with 14 bases left between them. As DNA, the CDR3 is TGCGCCAGCTGGGGGGGGCAGGCCAATGAGCAGTTCTTC. Its protein product is CASWGGQANEQFF.

This clonotype is medium-sized by share. This beta chain came through as a stray read in a library set up for alpha chains, and its size says little. This rearrangement joins TRBV7-2 to TRBJ2-1, with a possible D match to TRBD2 (6 bases). V gave up 6 bases and J gave up 3 bases, with 15 bases separating them. The CDR3 length is 15 residues. Per germline, CDR1 SGHTA and CDR2 FQGNSA. CDR3 DNA sequence: TGTGCCAGCAGTCGCGGGACTCACGACTACAATGAGCAGTTCTTC. Translating gives CASSRGTHDYNEQFF.

This clonotype is medium-sized. Since the library was made to target alpha chains, this beta chain is a stray read and its abundance is not meaningful. The V call is TRBV5-1, the J call TRBJ1-4; no reliable D call. The CDR3 has 14 amino acids. Germline CDR1 is SGHRS and CDR2 is YFSETQ. Deletions cut 0 bases from V and 6 bases from J, with 9 bases between. This CDR3 reads CASSLVPEHEKLFF. CDR3 bases: TGCGCCAGCAGCTTGGTGCCGGAGCATGAAAAACTGTTTTTT. The whole variable domain, remainder taken from reference TRBV5-1 and TRBJ1-4, is KAGVTQTPRYLIKTRGQQVTLSCSPISGHRSVSWYQQTPGQGLQFLFEYFSETQRNKGNFPGRFSGRQFSNSRSEMNVSTLELGDSALYLCASSLVPEHEKLFFGSGTQLSVL.

By share, this clonotype counts as medium-sized. Found in a library prepared for alpha chains, this beta chain is an off-target read, and its abundance has little meaning. The chain links TRBV23-1 to TRBJ2-5, with 9 positions matching TRBD1. TRBV23-1 is an ORF; its function is uncertain. The CDR3 covers 16 residues. J lost 2 bases, V lost 10 bases, and 14 bases had no gene match. The CDR3 nucleotides read TGCGCCAACAGGGGGCAGCCGACCGCCGCTCAAGAGACCCAGTACTTC. Translated: CANRGQPTAAQETQYF.

In its sample, this clonotype ranks as medium-sized. In a library made to pick up alpha chains, this beta chain is a stray read with a size that means little. The genes are TRBV7-2 and TRBJ2-2, with a tentative D call TRBD2 (5 bases). This CDR3 has 13 amino acids. V was shortened by 5 bases and J by 4 bases, with 8 bases between the two germline ends. CDR1 is SGHTA and CDR2 is FQGNSA in the germline V gene. CDR3 DNA: TGTGCCAGCAGCCTGAGGGTCACCGGGGAGCTGTTTTTT. Translated: CASSLRVTGELFF. The full variable domain, its missing parts supplied by reference TRBV7-2 and TRBJ2-2, is GAGVSQSPSNKVTEKGKDVELRCDPISGHTALYWYRQSLGQGLEFLIYFQGNSAPDKSGLPSDRFSAERTGGSVSTLTIQRTQQEDSAVYLCASSLRVTGELFFGEGSRLTVL.

In its sample, this clonotype ranks as medium-sized. The library was built for alpha chains, so this beta chain is an off-target read and its size means little. This chain links TRBV5-1 with TRBJ1-6; D is undetermined. Trimming stripped 0 bases from V and 0 bases from J, with 7 bases between. The CDR3 runs to 16 residues. Germline V lookup: CDR1 SGHRS, CDR2 YFSETQ. The CDR3 protein is CASSLDETSYNSPLHF. The DNA for the CDR3 is TGCGCCAGCAGCTTGGACGAGACCTCCTATAATTCACCCCTCCACTTT.

By frequency in the sample, this clonotype is medium-sized. A library prepared for alpha chains yielded this beta chain as an off-target read; its size is of little meaning. The chain uses TRBV7-2 and TRBJ1-5, with 11 bases fitting TRBD1. Per germline, CDR1 SGHTA and CDR2 FQGNSA. This CDR3 is built from 15 residues. V shed 1 base, J shed 5 bases, and the junction held 1 base outside the gene matches. This chain's CDR3 is CASSLVGQGDQPQHF. In DNA form, the CDR3 reads TGTGCCAGCAGCTTAGTGGGACAGGGGGATCAGCCCCAGCATTTT.

In its sample, this clonotype is medium-sized. Little can be read into the size of this beta chain, an off-target read in a library designed for alpha chains. This chain connects TRBV5-1 to TRBJ1-2; 11 bases are shared with TRBD1. This CDR3 comprises 13 residues. CDR1 SGHRS and CDR2 YFSETQ come from the germline V gene. V lost 5 bases and J lost 6; bases outside the gene matches: 3. The CDR3 spells CASRRTGGDGYTF. CDR3 coding DNA: TGCGCCAGCAGGCGGACAGGGGGCGATGGCTACACCTTC.

This clonotype is termed medium-sized. This beta chain lies outside the target of a library built for alpha chains; its clone size means little. The V and J genes are TRBV30 and TRBJ2-5, with D perhaps given as TRBD1 or TRBD2 (6 bases each). The CDR3 covers 15 residues. Trimming took off 1 base at V and 1 base at J, with 13 bases between the two ends. Germline assignment: CDR1 GTSNPN and CDR2 SVGIG (reference sequence). CDR3 DNA sequence: TGTGCCTGGAGTGAGGGGGACTCGACCCAAGAGACCCAGTACTTC. This encodes CAWSEGDSTQETQYF.

This clonotype qualifies as medium-sized. This beta chain is an off-target read within a library intended for alpha chains, so its frequency means little. The genes are TRBV7-2 and TRBJ2-3; the D is unclear. This CDR3 has 14 amino acids. Trimming removed 1 base from V and 6 bases from J, with 11 bases in between. The germline CDR1 and CDR2 sequences are SGHTA and FQGNSA. The CDR3: CASSLGAHEDTQYF. CDR3 DNA: TGTGCCAGCAGCTTAGGGGCCCACGAGGATACGCAGTATTTT.

In its sample, this clonotype ranks as medium-sized. This beta chain slipped into a library made for alpha chains as a stray read, so its size is not meaningful. The CDR3 nucleotides are TGTGCCAGCAGTTGGGAGGCCTATAATTCACCCCTCCACTTT. Protein sequence: CASSWEAYNSPLHF. The chain recombines TRBV12-3 or TRBV12-4 with TRBJ1-6; D not certain. There are 14 residues in the CDR3. Trimming left V 4 bases short and J 2 bases short, with 6 bases between.

In this sample, this clonotype is medium-sized. This beta chain represents an off-target read in a library built for alpha chains; its size is of limited meaning. In DNA, the CDR3 is TGTGCCAGCAGTCTAAACAGGGGGTTGTATGAAAAACTGTTTTTT. As protein: CASSLNRGLYEKLFF. The chain carries TRBV28 and TRBJ1-4; 8 bases are a match to TRBD1. The CDR3 covers 15 residues. V lost 5 bases to trimming and J lost 6 bases; unmatched junction nucleotides: 8. CDR1 is MDHEN, CDR2 SYDVKM, per germline. Full variable domain (outside the CDR3, taken from reference TRBV28 and TRBJ1-4): DVKVTQSSRYLVKRTGEKVFLECVQDMDHENMFWYRQDPGLGLRLIYFSYDVKMKEKGDIPEGYSVSREKKERFSLILESASTNQTSMYLCASSLNRGLYEKLFFGSGTQLSVL.

By share of the sample, this clonotype is medium-sized. Being off target in a library aimed at alpha chains, this beta chain has a size of little meaning. DNA of the CDR3: TGTGCCAGCAGACCACACACAGCGAACACTGAAGCTTTCTTT. Protein: CASRPHTANTEAFF. The gene calls are TRBV28 and TRBJ1-1; D remains ambiguous. The CDR3 runs 14 residues. V was cut by 6 bases and J by 1 base, with 12 bases left in between. Germline lookup yields CDR1 MDHEN and CDR2 SYDVKM. The variable domain in full, with the rest retrieved from reference TRBV28 and TRBJ1-1, is DVKVTQSSRYLVKRTGEKVFLECVQDMDHENMFWYRQDPGLGLRLIYFSYDVKMKEKGDIPEGYSVSREKKERFSLILESASTNQTSMYLCASRPHTANTEAFFGQGTRLTVV.

At least ten counts were recorded for this clonotype. The library was designed around alpha chains, so this beta chain is a stray read whose abundance carries little weight. The gene calls are TRBV6-6 and TRBJ1-5; D ambiguous. The V end was cut by 2 bases, the J end by 6 bases, with 11 bases between. The CDR3 totals 14 residues. CDR1 and CDR2 from the germline V gene are MNHNY and SVGAGI (reference sequence). CDR3: CASSYQSGVQPQHF. The CDR3 DNA follows: TGTGCCAGCAGTTACCAGAGTGGGGTTCAGCCCCAGCATTTT.

In its sample, this clonotype ranks as medium-sized. Little can be read into the size of this beta chain, an off-target read in a library designed for alpha chains. The J gene is TRBJ1-1, the V gene TRBV29-1, with a possible D match to TRBD1 (5 bases). This CDR3 is 15 amino acids long. Germline lookup yields CDR1 SQVTM and CDR2 ANQGSEA. Deletions cut 4 bases from V and 4 bases from J, with 19 bases between. CDR3 coding DNA: TGCAGCGTTGCGAGGGGCCTTTTCCCCAGCACTGAAGCTTTCTTT. Translated: CSVARGLFPSTEAFF.

This clonotype has only a few counts. Little can be read into the size of this beta chain, an off-target read in a library designed for alpha chains. V gene TRBV25-1 combines with J gene TRBJ2-1, with 11 bases matching TRBD1. From germline, CDR1 is MGHDK and CDR2 SYGVNS. Unmatched junction bases numbered 7, after V lost 11 bases and J lost 1 base. The CDR3 loop spans 15 amino acids. DNA for the CDR3: TGTGCCGATCGCAGGGACAGGGGGTCCTACAATGAGCAGTTCTTC. This translates into CADRRDRGSYNEQFF.

About this clonotype: This beta chain is a stray read from a library made for alpha chains; its abundance is not meaningful. The chain has TRBV7-9 and TRBJ2-2; unclear D gene. V shed 5 bases and J shed 1 base, with 8 bases lying between them. The CDR3 consists of 14 residues. Germline V gene data show CDR1 as SEHNR and CDR2 as FQNEAQ (reference sequence). CDR3 nucleotides: TGTGCCAGCAGCGTTACACAGAACACCGGGGAGCTGTTTTTT. Translation: CASSVTQNTGELFF.

This clonotype showed up just a few times. This beta chain was picked up by a library intended for alpha chains and is off target, so its count carries little meaning. This chain connects TRBV11-2 to TRBJ2-1; 12 bases are a match to TRBD1. Per the germline V gene, CDR1 is SGHAT and CDR2 is FQNNGV. The CDR3 is made up of 16 amino acids. V trimming: 3 bases; J trimming: 6 bases; junction bases outside the gene matches: 6. CDR3 DNA sequence: TGTGCCAGCAGCTTGATGGGACAGGGGGCGCGCAATGAGCAGTTCTTC. This sequence encodes CASSLMGQGARNEQFF.

This clonotype has a count of ten or more. The library was prepared for alpha chains; this beta chain is a stray read, so its frequency means little. This sequence joins TRBV18 and TRBJ2-7; D possibly uses TRBD1 or TRBD2 (6 bases each). This CDR3 has 15 residues. The V end was cut by 2 bases, the J end by 0 bases, with 11 bases between. Germline V gives CDR1 KGHSH, CDR2 LQKENI. As DNA, the CDR3 is TGTGCCAGCTCACCAACGGGGGCCTACTCCTACGAGCAGTACTTC. Its protein is CASSPTGAYSYEQYF.

Note on this clonotype: This beta chain is an off-target read within a library intended for alpha chains, so its frequency means little. The chain is built from TRBV6-5 and TRBJ2-5, with TRBD2 identical over 10 bases. The CDR3 contains 17 residues. The germline V gene encodes CDR1 MNHEY and CDR2 SVGAGI. After removal of 2 bases from V and 5 bases from J, the junction contained 11 bases not matched to a gene. The CDR3 DNA reads as TGTGCCAGCAGTTACGGCCCCCCCAGCGGGGGGGAGGAGACCCAGTACTTC. Translation: CASSYGPPSGGEETQYF.

In this sample, this clonotype is medium-sized. As an off-target read in a library built for alpha chains, this beta chain has a frequency of little significance. The chain uses TRBV20-1 and TRBJ2-5; the D is unclear. The V gene lost 2 bases and the J gene lost 0 bases, with 7 bases spanning the gap. This CDR3 spans 13 amino acids. Germline CDR1 and CDR2: DFQATT and SNEGSKA (reference sequence). The CDR3 DNA reads as TGCAGTGCTAGAAGCCCGAACCAAGAGACCCAGTACTTC. It is translated as CSARSPNQETQYF.